One and the same sample provided the 10 T cell receptor beta chains below, sequenced in a study of shared clonotypes between healthy human individuals. Generated by immunoSEQ multiplex PCR, the TCRdb table keeps only in-frame clones and is missing some. The top ten clones hold approximately 0.13% of a sample with around 2.3 million clones, roughly 95% of them seen once. What was sequenced was naive CD4+ T cells sorted from blood. Subset reported: CD45RA+ positively selected. Receptors originate from a man aged 18-30 years in good health.

The J gene is TRBJ1-3, the V gene TRBV6-5, with 9 bases aligning to TRBD1. CDR3 length: 13 amino acids. The trim removed 6 bases at V and 7 bases at J, leaving 4 bases unmatched. Germline CDR1 MNHEY, CDR2 SVGAGI. CDR3 protein: CASSRDRVNTIYF. In DNA, the CDR3 is TGTGCCAGCAGCCGGGACAGGGTCAACACCATATATTTT.

The J gene is TRBJ2-1, the V gene TRBV19; 7 bases match TRBD2. The CDR3 spans 15 residues. The J segment lost 4 bases and the V segment lost 3 bases, leaving 6 bases of the junction unmatched. Germline loops: CDR1 LNHDA, CDR2 SQIVND (reference sequence). This CDR3 reads CASSISAGVYNEQFF. For the CDR3, the DNA is TGTGCCAGTAGTATTTCGGCGGGAGTATACAATGAGCAGTTCTTC.

The chain uses TRBV4-1 and TRBJ1-6; D is undetermined. Germline-derived CDR1 and CDR2 are MGHRA and YSYEKL. The CDR3 extends over 15 amino acids. V dropped 0 bases and J dropped 7 bases, with 10 bases sitting between them. CDR3 residues: CASSQDRAINSPLHF. CDR3 DNA: TGCGCCAGCAGCCAAGATCGGGCCATAAATTCACCCCTCCACTTT.

This clone showed up just once. The genes are TRBV6-1 and TRBJ1-2, with 10 bases lining up with TRBD1. This CDR3 is built from 13 residues. Germline V lookup: CDR1 MNHNS, CDR2 SASEGT. Unmatched junction bases numbered 6, after V lost 6 bases and J lost 8 bases. The CDR3 here is CASSATGGRGYTF. The CDR3 DNA follows: TGTGCCAGCAGCGCGACAGGGGGCAGAGGCTACACCTTC.

V gene TRBV5-1 combines with J gene TRBJ1-6; 10 positions match TRBD1. Losses at the gene ends were 4 bases for V and 10 bases for J; bases not matched to a gene: 8. The V gene's germline CDR1 is SGHRS and CDR2 YFSETQ. The CDR3 is 15 amino acids. The CDR3 spells CASSRGQGKYSPLHF. CDR3 DNA: TGCGCCAGCAGCCGGGGACAGGGGAAATACTCACCCCTCCACTTT.

The chain is built from TRBV7-2 and TRBJ1-3; D is unclear. Germline CDR1 reads SGHTA; CDR2 reads FQGNSA. CDR3 size: 14 residues. V lost 6 bases and J 0 bases, leaving 9 bases between the germline ends. CDR3 coding DNA: TGTGCCAGCAGAGGACGGTTCTCTGGAAACACCATATATTTT. Translating gives CASRGRFSGNTIYF.

The chain combines TRBV28 with TRBJ2-7; either TRBD1 or TRBD2 may supply D (6 bases each). CDR3 size: 13 residues. Trimming took off 1 base at V and 7 bases at J, with 11 bases between the two ends. CDR1 is MDHEN, CDR2 SYDVKM, per germline. The CDR3 protein is CASSLSGAREQYF. CDR3 DNA sequence: TGTGCCAGCAGTTTATCGGGGGCGAGGGAGCAGTACTTC.

This clone appeared a few times. This rearrangement joins TRBV2 to TRBJ1-5; D remains unclear. The CDR3 spans 13 residues. Germline values: CDR1 SNHLY, CDR2 FYNNEI. V was cut by 3 bases and J by 2 bases, with 5 bases left in between. The CDR3 reads CASSDTGNQPQHF. The CDR3 DNA is TGTGCCAGCAGTGATACGGGCAATCAGCCCCAGCATTTT.

The V call is TRBV7-9, the J call TRBJ1-5; possible D gene TRBD1, 5 bases. The CDR3 is 13 residues long. Looked up from germline, CDR1 is SEHNR and CDR2 is FQNEAQ (reference sequence). Trimming left V 5 bases short and J 5 bases short, with 10 bases between. The CDR3 region is CASSRRGDQPQHF. CDR3 nucleotide sequence: TGTGCCAGCAGCCGAAGAGGGGATCAGCCCCAGCATTTT. The whole variable domain, remainder taken from reference TRBV7-9 and TRBJ1-5, is DTGVSQNPRHKITKRGQNVTFRCDPISEHNRLYWYRQTLGQGPEFLTYFQNEAQLEKSRLLSDRFSAERPKGSFSTLEIQRTEQGDSAMYLCASSRRGDQPQHFGDGTRLSIL.

This sequence joins TRBV10-3 and TRBJ2-1, with 7 bases identical to TRBD1. Germline-derived CDR1 and CDR2 are ENHRY and SYGVKD. Trimming at V came to 7 bases and at J to 15 bases, leaving 12 bases not matched to a gene. The CDR3 is 12 amino acids. Here the CDR3 reads CAIKAPGQLTFF. The CDR3 nucleotides read TGTGCCATCAAGGCTCCGGGACAGTTGACGTTCTTC.